The present TCR beta chain was sequenced within a study of OX40 agonist ivuxolimab in advanced cancers. Study-wide context: Ivuxolimab was a fully human IgG2 agonistic monoclonal antibody targeting the costimulatory receptor OX40 (CD134). Intravenous ivuxolimab was administered to patients every 2 weeks at six dose levels: 0.01, 0.1, 0.3, 1.5, 3 and 10 mg/kg. Of the approximately 50 dose-escalation patients, hepatocellular carcinoma was present in approximately 20, melanoma in around 15, renal cell carcinoma in 9 and head and neck cancer in 9. In the dose-escalation cohort, approximately 83% of patients were male, and the mean age was roughly 60 years with a range of 23 to 79. Prior anti-PD-1, anti-PD-L1 or anti-CTLA-4 therapy was permitted, and about 40% of dose-escalation patients had received checkpoint inhibitors. Three dose-escalation patients achieved partial responses, one with hepatocellular carcinoma and two with cutaneous melanoma. Peripheral TCRbeta sequencing was intended to test whether TCR sequence diversity was altered and clonal T-cell expansion was caused by ivuxolimab. The paper covers the monotherapy dose-escalation part of the phase I ivuxolimab trial, which included N ≈ 50 patients.

Genomic DNA was isolated from the sorted cells so that the TCRbeta CDR3 region could be sequenced. TCRbeta CDR3 regions were sequenced using the immunoSEQ Assay. In its TCRdb copy, this immuneACCESS table keeps in-frame sequences only and misses some clones. Where compared with another copy, unresolved V genes explain less than half of these, and the others have no known cause. In this sample the table shows around 65,000 clones, roughly nine tenths of which occur a single time. Jointly, the top ten make up around 0.37% of the sample. Notes on this clone: Its target antigen remains unknown. Base qualities are missing; no much larger clone stands one base away.

Measured from the cysteine to the phenylalanine, the CDR3 is 17 residues long. The CDR3 DNA has 51 bases and is translated from base 1. Unmatched junction bases come to 9, with V trimmed by 4 bases and J by 0 bases. From a lookup of the germline V gene, CDR1 and CDR2 are KGHSH and LQKENI. Overall study results and their limits: In partial responders in the 0.1-3.0 mg/kg groups, normalized peripheral clonal expansion was found to be among the lowest, especially among CD8+ T cells. Clonal expansion of both CD4+ and CD8+ blood T cells was observed from baseline to week 6 at doses 0.1 to 3.0 mg/kg. Antigen specificity was not determined for the clonally expanded peripheral T cells. After ivuxolimab, CD8+ T cells had more expanded clones than CD4+ T cells on average. Low levels of normalized T-cell clonal expansion were also seen in some nonresponding patients.

The trial excluded patients who had a history of autoimmune disease or who were on systemic immunosuppression. Peripheral blood for TCR sequencing was collected from all dose cohorts at baseline, on cycle 4 day 1, and on cycle 7 day 1. The samples were taken from a phase I, first-in-human, multicenter, open-label dose-escalation trial of ivuxolimab. The trial enrolled adults with locally advanced or metastatic head and neck squamous cell, hepatocellular, melanoma or renal cell carcinoma. Before TCR sequencing, CD4+ T cells and CD8+ T cells were sorted from peripheral blood as separate populations. The clonotype was recovered from an adult with an advanced solid tumor such as melanoma, head and neck, liver or kidney cancer. Material: CD4+ or CD8+ T cells sorted from blood, obtained in a trial of the OX40 agonist ivuxolimab. The chain is assembled from TRBV18 and TRBJ1-1; 9 middle bases align to TRBD1. The CDR3 protein sequence reads: CASSQTGTGNMNTEAFF. In nucleotide form, the sequence is TGTGCCAGCTCACAAACCGGGACAGGGAATATGAACACTGAAGCTTTCTTT.